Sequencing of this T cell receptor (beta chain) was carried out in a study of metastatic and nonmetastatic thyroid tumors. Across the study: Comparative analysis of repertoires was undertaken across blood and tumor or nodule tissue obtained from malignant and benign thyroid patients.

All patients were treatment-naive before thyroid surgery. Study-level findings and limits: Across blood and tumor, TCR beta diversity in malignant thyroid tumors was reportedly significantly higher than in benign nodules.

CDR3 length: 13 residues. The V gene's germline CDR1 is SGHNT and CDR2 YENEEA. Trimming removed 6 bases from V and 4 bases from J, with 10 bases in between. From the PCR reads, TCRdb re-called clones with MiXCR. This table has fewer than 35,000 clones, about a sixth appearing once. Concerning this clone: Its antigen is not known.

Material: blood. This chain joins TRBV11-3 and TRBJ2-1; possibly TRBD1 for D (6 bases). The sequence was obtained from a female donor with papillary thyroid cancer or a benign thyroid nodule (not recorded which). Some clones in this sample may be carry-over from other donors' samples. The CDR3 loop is CASRHRVYNEQFF. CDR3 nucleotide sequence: TGTGCCAGCAGACACAGGGTTTACAATGAGCAGTTCTTC.